This TCR beta chain emerged from a study of T cells in Graves' hyperthyroidism and ophthalmopathy. Study-level information: Peripheral blood was taken when the disease was first diagnosed, before any treatment began. Points from the study as a whole: It was a median about 6.5 months before onset that the model predicted ophthalmopathy. Most expanded thyroid clonotypes above 0.001 also appeared in blood.

Amplified regions were TCR beta CDR3 sequences from RNA transcripts. In the first-round RT-PCR of the TCR CDR3, the HTBI primer set was used. TCRdb ran MiXCR on the multiplex PCR reads and lists one entry per CDR3 protein. The sample has 300,000 to 450,000 distinct CDR3 sequences, about 18% seen once; the top ten hold less than 45%. The ends were cut back, 6 bases at V and 0 bases at J, with 21 bases in the middle. This CDR3 comprises 17 residues. On this clonotype itself: The antigen is undetermined.

The chain couples TRBV12-3 or TRBV12-4 to TRBJ2-7, with D possibly being TRBD1 (6 bases). Specimen: blood. The clonotype was recovered from a young man with Graves' ophthalmopathy. The DNA of the CDR3 is TGTGCCAGCAGCCAAGATTGGACAGATTATTTCTCCTACGAGCAGTACTTC. Translation: CASSQDWTDYFSYEQYF.